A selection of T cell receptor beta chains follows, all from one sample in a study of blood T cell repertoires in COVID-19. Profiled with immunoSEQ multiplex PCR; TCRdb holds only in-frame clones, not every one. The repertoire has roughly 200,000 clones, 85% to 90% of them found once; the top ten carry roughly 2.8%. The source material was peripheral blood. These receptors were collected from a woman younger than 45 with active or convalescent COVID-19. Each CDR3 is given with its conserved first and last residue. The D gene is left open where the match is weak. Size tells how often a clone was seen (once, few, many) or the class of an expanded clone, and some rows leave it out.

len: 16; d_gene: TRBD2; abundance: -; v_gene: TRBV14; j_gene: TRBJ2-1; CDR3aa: CASMPSGSRSYNEQFF; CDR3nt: TGTGCCAGCATGCCTAGCGGGAGTAGGTCCTACAATGAGCAGTTCTTC
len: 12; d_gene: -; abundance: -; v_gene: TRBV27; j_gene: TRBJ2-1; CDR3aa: CASSNDSNEQFF; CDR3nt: TGTGCCAGCAGTAACGACAGCAATGAGCAGTTCTTC
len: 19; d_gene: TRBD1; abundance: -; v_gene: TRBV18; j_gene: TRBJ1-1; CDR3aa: CASSPRGQGGGSGVTEAFF; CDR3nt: TGTGCCAGCTCACCACGCGGACAGGGAGGGGGTTCGGGGGTCACTGAAGCTTTCTTT
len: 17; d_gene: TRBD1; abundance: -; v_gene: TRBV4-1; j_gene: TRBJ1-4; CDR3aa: CASSTRDRSSTNEKLFF; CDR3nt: TGCGCCAGCAGCACCCGGGACAGGAGTTCAACTAATGAAAAACTGTTTTTT
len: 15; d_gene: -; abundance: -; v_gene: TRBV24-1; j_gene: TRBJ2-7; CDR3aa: CATSDSTRVTYEQYF; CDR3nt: TGTGCCACCAGTGATTCGACTCGGGTCACCTACGAGCAGTACTTC
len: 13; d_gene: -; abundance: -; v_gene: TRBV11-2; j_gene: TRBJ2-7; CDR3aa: CASSLQGSYEQYF; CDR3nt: TGTGCCAGCAGCTTACAGGGATCCTACGAGCAGTACTTC
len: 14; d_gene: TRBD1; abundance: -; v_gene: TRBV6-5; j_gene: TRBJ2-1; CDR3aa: CASSYERQGTEQFF; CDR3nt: TGTGCCAGCAGTTACGAACGACAGGGAACTGAGCAGTTCTTC
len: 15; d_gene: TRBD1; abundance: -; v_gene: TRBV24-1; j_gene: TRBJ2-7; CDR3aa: CATSDSGQGTYEQYF; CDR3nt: TGTGCCACCAGTGATTCAGGACAGGGGACCTACGAGCAGTACTTC
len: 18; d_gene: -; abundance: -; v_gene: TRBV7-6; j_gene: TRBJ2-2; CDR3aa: CASSRKHSTGQNTGELFF; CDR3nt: TGTGCCAGCAGCCGAAAACACTCGACGGGACAGAACACCGGGGAGCTGTTTTTT
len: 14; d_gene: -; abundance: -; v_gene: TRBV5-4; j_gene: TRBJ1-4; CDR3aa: CASRPEVADEKLFF; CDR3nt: TGTGCCAGCAGGCCAGAGGTGGCGGATGAAAAACTGTTTTTT
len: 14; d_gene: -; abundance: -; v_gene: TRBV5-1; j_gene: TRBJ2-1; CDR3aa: CASSSSGTYNEQFF; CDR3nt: TGCGCCAGCAGCTCCAGCGGAACCTACAATGAGCAGTTCTTC
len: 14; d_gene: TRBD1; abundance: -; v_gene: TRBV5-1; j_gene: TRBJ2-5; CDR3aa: CASSSGTGRETQYF; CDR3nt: TGCGCCAGCAGCTCCGGGACAGGGCGGGAGACCCAGTACTTC
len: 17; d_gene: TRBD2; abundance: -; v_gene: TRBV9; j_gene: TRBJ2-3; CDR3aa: CASSTPTAGGSTDTQYF; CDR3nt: TGTGCCAGCAGCACCCCGACAGCGGGGGGAAGCACAGATACGCAGTATTTT
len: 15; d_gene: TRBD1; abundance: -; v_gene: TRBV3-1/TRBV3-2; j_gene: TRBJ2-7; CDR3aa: CASSLRWTGAYEQYF; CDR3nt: TGTGCCAGCAGCCTCAGATGGACAGGAGCCTACGAGCAGTACTTC
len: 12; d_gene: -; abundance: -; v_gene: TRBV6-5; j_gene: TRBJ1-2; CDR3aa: CASSRGDYGYTF; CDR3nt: TGTGCCAGCAGCCGGGGTGACTATGGCTACACCTTC
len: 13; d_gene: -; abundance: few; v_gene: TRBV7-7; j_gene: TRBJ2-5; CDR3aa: CASSSGGIGTQYF; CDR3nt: TGTGCTAGCAGCTCCGGGGGAATTGGGACCCAGTACTTC
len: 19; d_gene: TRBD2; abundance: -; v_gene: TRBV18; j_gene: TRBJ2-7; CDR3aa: CASSPLSPGGGGAYYEQYF; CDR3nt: TGTGCCAGCTCACCACTGTCGCCCGGAGGCGGGGGGGCTTACTACGAGCAGTACTTC
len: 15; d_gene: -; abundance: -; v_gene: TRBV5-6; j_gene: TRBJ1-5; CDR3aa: CASSLLWDKNQPQHF; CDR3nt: TGTGCCAGCAGCTTGCTATGGGACAAAAATCAGCCCCAGCATTTT
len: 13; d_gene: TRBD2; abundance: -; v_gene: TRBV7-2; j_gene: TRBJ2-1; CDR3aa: CASSGTSGLEQFF; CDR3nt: TGTGCCAGCAGCGGGACTAGCGGCCTTGAGCAGTTCTTC
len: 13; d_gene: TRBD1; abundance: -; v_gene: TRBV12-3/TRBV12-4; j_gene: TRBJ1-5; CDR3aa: CASSYRGSQPQHF; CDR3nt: TGTGCCAGCAGTTACAGGGGGAGCCAGCCCCAGCATTTT
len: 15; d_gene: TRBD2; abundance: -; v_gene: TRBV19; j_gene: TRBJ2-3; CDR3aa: CASTARGGPTDTQYF; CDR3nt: TGTGCCAGTACCGCGAGGGGAGGGCCGACAGATACGCAGTATTTT
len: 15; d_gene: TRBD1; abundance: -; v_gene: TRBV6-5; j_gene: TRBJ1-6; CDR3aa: CASSYSTGDNSPLHF; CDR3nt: TGTGCCAGCAGTTACTCGACAGGGGATAATTCACCCCTCCACTTT
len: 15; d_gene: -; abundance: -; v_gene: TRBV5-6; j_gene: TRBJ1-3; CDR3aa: CASSLRGGAGNTIYF; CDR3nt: TGTGCCAGCAGCTTGCGGGGGGGAGCTGGAAACACCATATATTTT
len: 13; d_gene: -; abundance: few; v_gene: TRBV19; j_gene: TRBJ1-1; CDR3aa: CASSIGANTEAFF; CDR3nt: TGTGCCAGTAGTATTGGGGCGAACACTGAAGCTTTCTTT
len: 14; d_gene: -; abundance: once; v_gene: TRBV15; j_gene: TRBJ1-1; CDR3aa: CATSREQGYTEAFF; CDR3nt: TGTGCCACCAGCCGTGAACAGGGTTACACTGAAGCTTTCTTT
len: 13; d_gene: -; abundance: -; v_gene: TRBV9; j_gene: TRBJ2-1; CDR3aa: CASSVGLTHEQFF; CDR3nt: TGTGCCAGCAGCGTAGGGCTTACACATGAGCAGTTCTTC
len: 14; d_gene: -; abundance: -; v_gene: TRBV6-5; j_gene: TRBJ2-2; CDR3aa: CASSYGRTAGELFF; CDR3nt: TGTGCCAGCAGTTACGGGAGAACTGCCGGGGAGCTGTTTTTT
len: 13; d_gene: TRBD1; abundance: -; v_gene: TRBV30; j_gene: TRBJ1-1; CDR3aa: CAWSLQGGTEAFF; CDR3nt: TGTGCCTGGAGCTTACAGGGGGGCACTGAAGCTTTCTTT
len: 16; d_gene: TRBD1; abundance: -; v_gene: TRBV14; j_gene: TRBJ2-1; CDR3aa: CASSQVWTGGYNEQFF; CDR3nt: TGTGCCAGCAGCCAAGTCTGGACAGGGGGATACAATGAGCAGTTCTTC
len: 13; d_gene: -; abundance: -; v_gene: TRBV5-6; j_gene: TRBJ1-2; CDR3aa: CASSPRQNYGYTF; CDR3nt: TGTGCCAGCAGCCCTAGACAGAACTATGGCTACACCTTC
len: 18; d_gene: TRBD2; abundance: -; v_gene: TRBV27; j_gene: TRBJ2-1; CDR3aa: CASGSLAGPREPYNEQFF; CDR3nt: TGTGCCAGCGGATCCCTAGCGGGCCCAAGGGAGCCCTACAATGAGCAGTTCTTC